This T cell receptor beta chain was sequenced for a study of control samples from healthy donors and cancer patients. CDR3 size: 15 residues. With 0 bases removed from V and 6 bases from J, the gap between germline ends came to 15 bases. Per the germline V gene, CDR1 is LGHNA and CDR2 is YSLEER. Libraries were prepared by immunoSEQ multiplex PCR; TCRdb keeps only in-frame clonotypes and omits some of them. The repertoire includes about 150,000 clones, around 86% of them detected once, and about 4.9% sits in the top ten. The specimen sequenced was blood. This TCR was sampled from a man aged 25-45 years in good health. This chain links TRBV4-3 with TRBJ2-7, with D hard to call. CDR3 protein: CASSQDLGPKGEQYF. CDR3 DNA sequence: TGCGCCAGCAGCCAAGATCTTGGGCCGAAAGGCGAGCAGTACTTC.